The 28 T cell receptor beta chains below come from one sample, sequenced in a study of naive and memory T cell subsets. The treatment here: skin biopsy from PPD injection site in Mantoux-positive individual. An oligonucleotide containing a UMI was ligated to the 3' end of TCR cDNA. Amplification of ligated cDNA took four PCR rounds with SP2 and nested alpha and beta constant primers. Each CDR3 protein gets one entry after TCRdb re-called the UMI-ligation and nested PCR reads with MiXCR. Of 20,000 to 25,000 distinct CDR3 sequences listed, about 6.4% are singletons. Sequenced material: skin, taken from a tuberculin skin test site. Receptor source: an adult in good health.

Many counts were recorded for this clonotype. The chain's CDR3 is CASSLAAGGLLYNEQFF. As DNA, the CDR3 is TGTGCCAGCAGCTTAGCAGCGGGAGGGCTTCTTTACAATGAGCAGTTCTTC. This chain connects TRBV7-2 to TRBJ2-1, with 10 nucleotides matching TRBD2. After removal of 0 bases from V and 4 bases from J, the junction contained 6 bases not matched to a gene. Germline CDR1 and CDR2: SGHTA and FQGNSA. The CDR3 runs 17 residues. The full variable domain, with the rest looked up from reference TRBV7-2 and TRBJ2-1, is GAGVSQSPSNKVTEKGKDVELRCDPISGHTALYWYRQSLGQGLEFLIYFQGNSAPDKSGLPSDRFSAERTGGSVSTLTIQRTQQEDSAVYLCASSLAAGGLLYNEQFFGPGTRLTVL.

This clonotype was seen a handful of times. This rearrangement joins TRBV19 to TRBJ2-1; TRBD1 matches 10 bases. The CDR3 consists of 14 residues. The junction had 9 bases not matched to a gene; V was cut back by 7 bases and J by 9 bases. Germline assignment: CDR1 LNHDA and CDR2 SQIVND (reference sequence). The CDR3 nucleotides are TGTGCCAGTAAGGGACAGGGGAGCCCGGGTGAGCAGTTCTTC. The encoded protein is CASKGQGSPGEQFF.

This clonotype was seen ten or more times. The chain carries TRBV6-2 or TRBV6-3 and TRBJ2-1, with 7 nucleotides matching TRBD2. V was pared by 2 bases and J by 7 bases, with 5 bases of the junction left unmatched. CDR1 is MNHEY, CDR2 SVGEGT, per germline. The CDR3 contains 14 residues. The CDR3 reads CASSYRTSGNEQFF. In nucleotides, the CDR3 is TGTGCCAGCAGTTACAGGACTAGTGGGAATGAGCAGTTCTTC.

This clonotype was seen repeatedly, ten times or more. V and J are TRBV20-1 and TRBJ2-1; 12 positions match TRBD1. The CDR3 loop spans 15 amino acids. J was trimmed by 8 bases and V by 6 bases; bases with no gene match: 11. Germline CDR1 reads DFQATT; CDR2 reads SNEGSKA (reference sequence). CDR3 protein: CSASVRDRGHDEQFF. The DNA for the CDR3 is TGCAGTGCGAGCGTCCGGGACAGGGGGCACGATGAGCAGTTCTTC.

This clonotype came up many times. CDR3 in DNA: TGCAGTGGCTTACATAGCTCTGGAAACACCATATATTTT. It specifies CSGLHSSGNTIYF. This rearrangement joins TRBV20-1 to TRBJ1-3; D is uncertain. The germline V gene has CDR1 DFQATT and CDR2 SNEGSKA (reference sequence). V was clipped by 7 bases and J by 0 bases, with 10 bases between them. The CDR3 spans 13 residues.

In this sample, this clonotype turned up many times. V and J are TRBV20-1 and TRBJ2-2, with D hard to call. This CDR3 is built from 13 residues. V gave up 1 base and J gave up 5 bases, with 8 bases separating them. Germline lookup yields CDR1 DFQATT and CDR2 SNEGSKA (reference sequence). CDR3 sequence: CSARVEWTGELFF. The CDR3 DNA reads TGCAGTGCTAGAGTAGAGTGGACCGGGGAGCTGTTTTTT.

The sample holds a few counts of this clonotype. The gene calls are TRBV11-3 and TRBJ2-1, with D uncertain. This CDR3 has 12 amino acids. V lost 4 bases and J 7 bases, leaving 8 bases between the germline ends. The germline V gene encodes CDR1 SGHNT and CDR2 YENEEA. The CDR3 reads CASSSPGNEQFF. In DNA form, the CDR3 reads TGTGCCAGCAGCTCCCCGGGTAATGAGCAGTTCTTC.

This clonotype has more than one count but fewer than ten. V and J are TRBV3-1 and TRBJ1-6; D remains unclear. Germline V gives CDR1 LGHDT, CDR2 YNNKEL (reference sequence). The CDR3 is 14 residues long. Trimming took off 4 bases at V and 10 bases at J, with 14 bases between the two ends. CDR3 amino acids: CASSPNLGESPLHF. The CDR3 bases are TGTGCCAGCAGCCCGAATTTGGGAGAATCACCCCTCCACTTT.

There are many counts of this clonotype. The V gene is TRBV3-1, the J gene TRBJ1-1; D might be TRBD1 (5 bases). Germline V CDR1 and CDR2: LGHDT, YNNKEL (reference sequence). Trimming left V 4 bases short and J 1 base short, with 16 bases between. The CDR3 spans 16 residues. For the CDR3, the DNA is TGTGCCAGCAGCCGAGGACACCTTATAGGGAACACTGAAGCTTTCTTT. The encoded protein is CASSRGHLIGNTEAFF.

The chain employs TRBV2 and TRBJ2-5; TRBD2 aligns across 11 bases. Germline CDR1 SNHLY, CDR2 FYNNEI. The CDR3 is 16 residues long. Unmatched junction bases numbered 10, after V lost 4 bases and J lost 6 bases. Here the CDR3 reads CASSGNSGRAGKTQYF. The CDR3 DNA reads TGTGCCAGCAGTGGGAATAGCGGGAGGGCCGGGAAGACCCAGTACTTC.

The chain uses TRBV20-1 and TRBJ1-1; D is perhaps TRBD1 (6 bases). The CDR3 is 11 residues long. V lost 3 bases to trimming and J lost 6 bases, with 8 bases between them. Germline lookup yields CDR1 DFQATT and CDR2 SNEGSKA (reference sequence). Here the CDR3 DNA reads TGCAGTGCTAGGGACAGCCCTGAAGCTTTCTTT. Translation gives CSARDSPEAFF.

This clonotype was seen a handful of times. V gene TRBV19 combines with J gene TRBJ1-1; D gene ambiguous. This CDR3 region has 15 residues. The V gene's germline CDR1 is LNHDA and CDR2 SQIVND (reference sequence). Trimming cost V 1 base and J 3 bases, with 12 bases left between them. CDR3 protein: CASSIASEWDTEAFF. The CDR3 DNA reads TGTGCCAGTAGTATAGCATCCGAGTGGGACACTGAAGCTTTCTTT.

This clonotype was picked up many times. This sequence joins TRBV28 and TRBJ2-2; D gene uncertain. Germline V lookup: CDR1 MDHEN, CDR2 SYDVKM. The CDR3 is 14 amino acids. Deletions cut 7 bases from V and 3 bases from J, with 12 bases between. The CDR3 coding sequence is TGTGCCAGCAATCAACAACAGTACACCGGGGAGCTGTTTTTT. Translating gives CASNQQQYTGELFF.

By its share, this clonotype is medium-sized. The chain combines TRBV7-2 with TRBJ2-5; no reliable D call. V shed 1 base and J shed 2 bases, with 5 bases lying between them. Germline V gene sequence: CDR1 SGHTA, CDR2 FQGNSA. The CDR3 covers 13 residues. This CDR3 is CASSLVRQETQYF. The DNA of the CDR3 is TGTGCCAGCAGCTTAGTGCGGCAAGAGACCCAGTACTTC.

Ten or more counts support this clonotype. V gene TRBV20-1 combines with J gene TRBJ2-3; D gene uncertain. CDR3 size: 13 residues. CDR1 DFQATT and CDR2 SNEGSKA come from the germline V gene (reference sequence). Trimming took 1 base from V and 0 from J, leaving 5 bases between them. As DNA, the CDR3 is TGCAGTGCTAGAGGGGCTAGCACAGATACGCAGTATTTT. Translation: CSARGASTDTQYF.

This clonotype came up a few times. The chain has TRBV3-1 and TRBJ1-4; D gene ambiguous. Germline-derived CDR1 and CDR2 are LGHDT and YNNKEL (reference sequence). The CDR3 spans 13 residues. Trimming pared 1 base from V and 8 bases from J, leaving 8 bases between. As DNA, the CDR3 is TGTGCCAGCAGCCAAGGCCCTGGCGAAAAACTGTTTTTT. Its translation is CASSQGPGEKLFF.

This clonotype appeared many times. The rearrangement uses TRBV12-5 and TRBJ1-2, with TRBD1 as a possible D gene (5 bases). V was trimmed by 7 bases and J by 1 base, leaving 16 bases between them. The CDR3 covers 15 residues. The germline CDR1 and CDR2 sequences are LGHNT and FRNRAP. CDR3 sequence (DNA): TGTGCTAGTGCATATAACTTAGGGGTTAACTATGGCTACACCTTC. It is translated as CASAYNLGVNYGYTF. The entire variable domain, with the rest obtained from reference TRBV12-5 and TRBJ1-2, is as follows: DARVTQTPRHKVTEMGQEVTMRCQPILGHNTVFWYRQTMMQGLELLAYFRNRAPLDDSGMPKDRFSAEMPDATLATLKIQPSEPRDSAVYFCASAYNLGVNYGYTFGSGTRLTVV.

The rearrangement uses TRBV18 and TRBJ1-5; 7 bases map to TRBD1. CDR1 is KGHSH, CDR2 LQKENI, per germline. The length of the CDR3 is 14 residues. The trim removed 4 bases at V and 1 base at J, leaving 1 base unmatched. The CDR3 region is CASSRGQSNQPQHF. CDR3 nucleotides: TGTGCCAGCTCACGGGGACAGAGCAATCAGCCCCAGCATTTT.

This clonotype has a count of ten or more. The CDR3 is CSVGATRYEQYF. Here the CDR3 DNA reads TGCAGCGTGGGGGCCACTCGCTACGAGCAGTACTTC. This chain uses TRBV29-1 with TRBJ2-7, with D perhaps matching TRBD1 (6 bases). V was trimmed by 6 bases and J by 3 bases, leaving 12 bases between them. This CDR3 region has 12 residues. Germline lookup yields CDR1 SQVTM and CDR2 ANQGSEA.

This clonotype was picked up many times. The chain is built from TRBV4-1 and TRBJ2-4; 7 bases agree with TRBD1. The V and J ends lost 5 bases and 3 bases, in that order; junction bases with no gene match: 7. Germline lookup yields CDR1 MGHRA and CDR2 YSYEKL. The CDR3 runs 15 residues. The CDR3 DNA follows: TGCGCCAGCAGCGCCCATGACAGGGACAAAAACATTCAGTACTTC. It yields the protein CASSAHDRDKNIQYF.

This clonotype came up many times. The genes are TRBV20-1 and TRBJ2-1; 7 bases agree with TRBD2. This CDR3 has 13 residues. The ends lost 3 bases at V and 1 base at J; junction bases unmatched: 0. The germline CDR1 and CDR2 sequences are DFQATT and SNEGSKA (reference sequence). The CDR3 DNA reads TGCAGTGCTAGCGGGGGGTCCTACAATGAGCAGTTCTTC. As protein: CSASGGSYNEQFF.

This clonotype was detected ten times or more. DNA for the CDR3: TGCGCCAGCAGCGGACTAGCGGGAGGGCCGGAGACCCAGTACTTC. Its protein is CASSGLAGGPETQYF. This chain joins TRBV4-1 and TRBJ2-5; 15 nucleotides agree with TRBD2. The CDR3 totals 15 residues. The junction had 3 bases not matched to a gene; V was cut back by 5 bases and J by 5 bases. The germline gives CDR1 MGHRA, CDR2 YSYEKL.

Only a few counts were recorded for this clonotype. This chain uses TRBV29-1 with TRBJ2-3; D may be TRBD2 (6 bases). With 7 bases removed from V and 4 bases from J, the gap between germline ends came to 9 bases. The CDR3 sequence is 11 residues long. Per germline, CDR1 SQVTM and CDR2 ANQGSEA. DNA for the CDR3: TGCAGCGGGGGGGTTTCAGATACGCAGTATTTT. Protein: CSGGVSDTQYF.

The chain joins TRBV19 to TRBJ2-2; a weak D match, TRBD1 (6 bases). The CDR3 runs 15 residues. Between the trimmed V and J ends, which lost 8 bases and 2 bases, there was a span of 15 bases. Germline assignment: CDR1 LNHDA and CDR2 SQIVND (reference sequence). The CDR3 DNA reads as TGTGCCAGTTGGAAGACAGGTCTAAACACCGGGGAGCTGTTTTTT. This gives the protein CASWKTGLNTGELFF.

This clonotype was seen repeatedly, ten times or more. The chain links TRBV28 to TRBJ1-6; D remains unclear. Trimming shortened V by 9 bases and J by 6 bases, and 12 bases separated the two germline ends. CDR1 and CDR2 from the germline V gene are MDHEN and SYDVKM. This CDR3 is built from 13 residues. The CDR3 protein is CASSIKSNSPLHF. The CDR3 DNA is TGTGCCAGTTCAATTAAGAGTAATTCACCCCTCCACTTT.

The chain is built from TRBV19 and TRBJ2-6; possible D gene TRBD1, 5 bases. The CDR3 consists of 20 residues. V was shortened by 4 bases and J by 2 bases, with 24 bases between the two germline ends. Germline V gene sequence: CDR1 LNHDA, CDR2 SQIVND (reference sequence). The CDR3 DNA is TGTGCCAGTAGTACCTTCCATGTCGGACATCAAGAAGCTGGGGCCAACGTCCTGACTTTC. It codes for CASSTFHVGHQEAGANVLTF.

This clonotype came up a few times. This chain connects TRBV7-9 to TRBJ1-1; D may be TRBD1 (6 bases). This CDR3 comprises 16 residues. Germline lookup yields CDR1 SEHNR and CDR2 FQNEAQ (reference sequence). With 6 bases removed from V and 7 bases from J, the gap between germline ends came to 24 bases. The CDR3 DNA reads as TGTGCCAGCAGAGACGGCGCAGGGGTTGTAACCGGTGAAGCTTTCTTT. Translated, it gives CASRDGAGVVTGEAFF.

This clonotype is labeled as medium-sized (0.01 to 0.1%). The V and J genes are TRBV9 and TRBJ2-1; tentatively, D is TRBD2 (7 bases). V lost 4 bases, J lost 8 bases, and 16 bases lay in between. Germline V CDR1 and CDR2: SGDLS, YYNGEE. There are 14 residues in the CDR3. The CDR3 sequence: CASSPEGGGDEQFF. As DNA, the CDR3 is TGTGCCAGCAGCCCAGAGGGGGGAGGGGATGAGCAGTTCTTC.